This T cell receptor (beta chain) was profiled in a study of early T cells in non-severe SARS-CoV-2 infection. Study background: Investigators sequenced bulk RNA drawn from unsorted whole blood, and chains remained unpaired. Study conclusions and caveats: Comparison of clonotypes with VDJdb favored anti-spike CD8 responses while missing private and CD4 specificities.

This clonotype was counted at least ten times. Its antigen is not identified. Individual cDNA molecules received unique molecular identifiers. TCRdb itself ran the 5' RACE reads through MiXCR, one entry per CDR3 protein. The sample yields tens of thousands of distinct CDR3 sequences, approximately 11% seen once. The CDR3 runs to 13 residues. The germline gives CDR1 SNHLY, CDR2 FYNNEI. Trimming removed 3 bases at V and 8 bases at J, with 11 bases between. Sequencing used whole blood. V usage is TRBV2 and J usage is TRBJ2-1; the D is unclear. The source is an adult who was a healthcare worker with PCR-confirmed SARS-CoV-2 infection or an uninfected control (not recorded which). The CDR3 DNA reads TGTGCCAGCAGTGAGTATAATCTACATGAGCAGTTCTTC. Protein: CASSEYNLHEQFF.